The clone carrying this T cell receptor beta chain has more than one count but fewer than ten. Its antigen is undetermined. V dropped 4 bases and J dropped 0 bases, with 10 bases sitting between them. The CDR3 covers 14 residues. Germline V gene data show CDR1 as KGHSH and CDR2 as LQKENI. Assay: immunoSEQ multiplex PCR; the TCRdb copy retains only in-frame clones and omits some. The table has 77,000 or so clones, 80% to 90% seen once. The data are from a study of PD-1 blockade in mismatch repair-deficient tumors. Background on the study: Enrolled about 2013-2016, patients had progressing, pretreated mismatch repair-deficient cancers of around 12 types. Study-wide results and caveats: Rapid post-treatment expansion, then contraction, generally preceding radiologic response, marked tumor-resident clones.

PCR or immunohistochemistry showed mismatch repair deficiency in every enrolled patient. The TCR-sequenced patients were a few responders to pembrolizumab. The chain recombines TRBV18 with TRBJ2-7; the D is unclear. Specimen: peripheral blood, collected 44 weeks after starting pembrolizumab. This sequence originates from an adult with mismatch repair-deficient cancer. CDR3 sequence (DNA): TGTGCCAGCTCACAAAACACGAACTCCTACGAGCAGTACTTC. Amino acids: CASSQNTNSYEQYF.